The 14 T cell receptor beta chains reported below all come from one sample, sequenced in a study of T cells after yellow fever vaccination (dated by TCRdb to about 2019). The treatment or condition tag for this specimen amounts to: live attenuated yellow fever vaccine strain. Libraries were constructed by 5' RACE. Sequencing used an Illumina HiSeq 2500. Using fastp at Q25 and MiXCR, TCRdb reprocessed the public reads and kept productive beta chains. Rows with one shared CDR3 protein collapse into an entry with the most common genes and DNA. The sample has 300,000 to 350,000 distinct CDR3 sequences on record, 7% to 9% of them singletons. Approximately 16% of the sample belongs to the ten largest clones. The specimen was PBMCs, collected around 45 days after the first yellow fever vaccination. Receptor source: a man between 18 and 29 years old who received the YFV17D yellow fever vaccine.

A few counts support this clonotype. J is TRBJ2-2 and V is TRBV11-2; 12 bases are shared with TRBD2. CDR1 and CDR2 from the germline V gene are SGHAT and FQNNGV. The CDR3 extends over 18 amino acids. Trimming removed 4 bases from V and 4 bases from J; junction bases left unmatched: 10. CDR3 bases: TGTGCCAGCAGCTCTCCCCTAGCGGGGGGGCCGGGCACCGGGGAGCTGTTTTTT. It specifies CASSSPLAGGPGTGELFF. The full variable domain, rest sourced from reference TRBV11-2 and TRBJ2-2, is EAGVAQSPRYKIIEKRQSVAFWCNPISGHATLYWYQQILGQGPKLLIQFQNNGVVDDSQLPKDRFSAERLKGVDSTLKIQPAKLEDSAVYLCASSSPLAGGPGTGELFFGEGSRLTVL.

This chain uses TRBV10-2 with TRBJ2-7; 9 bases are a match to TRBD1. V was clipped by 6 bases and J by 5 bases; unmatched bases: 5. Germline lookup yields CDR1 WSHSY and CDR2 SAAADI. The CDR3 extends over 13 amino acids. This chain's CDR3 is CASSTGGPNEQYF. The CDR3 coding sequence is TGCGCCAGCAGCACAGGGGGCCCCAACGAGCAGTACTTC.

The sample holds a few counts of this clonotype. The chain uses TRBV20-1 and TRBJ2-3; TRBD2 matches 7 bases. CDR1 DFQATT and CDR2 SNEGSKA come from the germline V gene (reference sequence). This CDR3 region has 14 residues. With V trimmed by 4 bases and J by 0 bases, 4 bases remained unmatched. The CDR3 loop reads CSAKRDHSTDTQYF. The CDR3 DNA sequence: TGCAGTGCTAAGCGGGACCATAGCACAGATACGCAGTATTTT.

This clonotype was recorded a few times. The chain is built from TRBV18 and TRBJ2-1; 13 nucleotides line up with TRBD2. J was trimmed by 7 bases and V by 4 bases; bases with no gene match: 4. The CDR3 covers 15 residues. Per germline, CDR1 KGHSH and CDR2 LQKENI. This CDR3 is CASSQTSGGTNEQFF. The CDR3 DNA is TGTGCCAGCTCACAGACTAGCGGGGGGACTAATGAGCAGTTCTTC.

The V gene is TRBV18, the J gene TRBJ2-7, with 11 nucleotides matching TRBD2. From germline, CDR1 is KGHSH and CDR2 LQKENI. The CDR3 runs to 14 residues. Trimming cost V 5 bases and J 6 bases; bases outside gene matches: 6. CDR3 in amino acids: CASSSTSGGTEQYF. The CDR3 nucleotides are TGTGCCAGCTCATCTACTAGCGGGGGCACCGAGCAGTACTTC.

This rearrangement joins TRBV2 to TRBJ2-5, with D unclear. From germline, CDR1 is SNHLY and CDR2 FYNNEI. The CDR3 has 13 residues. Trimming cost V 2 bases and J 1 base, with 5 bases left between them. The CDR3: CASSEISQETQYF. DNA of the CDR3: TGTGCCAGCAGTGAAATCAGCCAAGAGACCCAGTACTTC.

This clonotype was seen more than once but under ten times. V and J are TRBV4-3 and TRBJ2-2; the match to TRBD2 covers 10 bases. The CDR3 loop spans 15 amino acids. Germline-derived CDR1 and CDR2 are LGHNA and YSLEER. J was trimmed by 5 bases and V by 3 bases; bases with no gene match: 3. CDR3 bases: TGCGCCAGCAGCCATAGCGGGGGGAGAACCGGGGAGCTGTTTTTT. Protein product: CASSHSGGRTGELFF.

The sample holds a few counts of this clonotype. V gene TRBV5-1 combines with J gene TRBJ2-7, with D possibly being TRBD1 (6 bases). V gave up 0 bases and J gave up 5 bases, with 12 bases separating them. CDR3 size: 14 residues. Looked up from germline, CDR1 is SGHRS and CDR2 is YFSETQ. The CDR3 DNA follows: TGCGCCAGCAGCTTGGGACAGGTTGTCGACGAGCAGTACTTC. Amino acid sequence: CASSLGQVVDEQYF. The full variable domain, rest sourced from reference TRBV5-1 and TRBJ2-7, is KAGVTQTPRYLIKTRGQQVTLSCSPISGHRSVSWYQQTPGQGLQFLFEYFSETQRNKGNFPGRFSGRQFSNSRSEMNVSTLELGDSALYLCASSLGQVVDEQYFGPGTRLTVT.

This CDR3 is CASSQRLPEQYV. The CDR3 nucleotides read TGCGCCAGCAGCCAAAGACTGCCCGAGCAGTACGTC. The chain uses TRBV4-1 and TRBJ2-7; D gene unclear. The CDR3 consists of 12 residues. Trimming cost V 2 bases and J 6 bases, with 8 bases left between them. Germline V gene data show CDR1 as MGHRA and CDR2 as YSYEKL.

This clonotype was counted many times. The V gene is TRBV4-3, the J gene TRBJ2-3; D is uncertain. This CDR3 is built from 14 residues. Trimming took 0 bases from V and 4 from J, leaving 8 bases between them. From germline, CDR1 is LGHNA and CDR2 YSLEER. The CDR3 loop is CASSQDRLADTQYF. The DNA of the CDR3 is TGCGCCAGCAGCCAAGATAGGCTCGCAGATACGCAGTATTTT.

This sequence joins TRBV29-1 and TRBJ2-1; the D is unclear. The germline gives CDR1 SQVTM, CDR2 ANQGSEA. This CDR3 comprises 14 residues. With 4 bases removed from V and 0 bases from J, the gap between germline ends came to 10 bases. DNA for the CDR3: TGCAGCGTTGCTGGGTTGAGCTCCTACAATGAGCAGTTCTTC. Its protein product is CSVAGLSSYNEQFF.

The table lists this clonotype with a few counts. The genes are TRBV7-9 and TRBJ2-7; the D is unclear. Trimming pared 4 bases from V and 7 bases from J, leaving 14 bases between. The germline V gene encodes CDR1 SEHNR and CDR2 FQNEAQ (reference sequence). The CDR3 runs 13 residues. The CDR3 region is CASSYDGRSEQYV. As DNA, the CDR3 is TGTGCCAGCAGCTACGACGGAAGAAGTGAGCAGTACGTC.

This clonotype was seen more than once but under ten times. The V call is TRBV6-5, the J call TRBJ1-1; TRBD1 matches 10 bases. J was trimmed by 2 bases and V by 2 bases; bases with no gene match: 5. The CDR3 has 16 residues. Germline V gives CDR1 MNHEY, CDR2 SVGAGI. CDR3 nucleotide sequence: TGTGCCAGCAGTTACGGCGGGACAGGGGCCAACACTGAAGCTTTCTTT. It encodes CASSYGGTGANTEAFF.

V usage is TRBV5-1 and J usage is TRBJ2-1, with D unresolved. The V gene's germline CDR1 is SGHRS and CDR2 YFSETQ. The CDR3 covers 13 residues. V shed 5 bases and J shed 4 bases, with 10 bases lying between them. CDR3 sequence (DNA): TGCGCCAGCAGACTGGACGGGTACAATGAGCAGTTCTTC. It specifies CASRLDGYNEQFF.